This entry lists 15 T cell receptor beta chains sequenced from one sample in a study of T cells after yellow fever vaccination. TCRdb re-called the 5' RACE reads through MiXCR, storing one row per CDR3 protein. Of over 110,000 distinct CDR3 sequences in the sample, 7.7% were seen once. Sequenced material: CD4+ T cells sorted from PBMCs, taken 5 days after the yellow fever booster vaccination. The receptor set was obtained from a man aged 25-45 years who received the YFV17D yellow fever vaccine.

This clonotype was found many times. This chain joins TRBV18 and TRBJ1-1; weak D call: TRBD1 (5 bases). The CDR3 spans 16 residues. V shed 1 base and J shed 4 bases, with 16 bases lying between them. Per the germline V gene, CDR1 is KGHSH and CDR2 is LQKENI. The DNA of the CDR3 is TGTGCCAGCTCACCACACCCCCAGGGTTCAGGCACTGAAGCTTTCTTT. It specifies CASSPHPQGSGTEAFF.

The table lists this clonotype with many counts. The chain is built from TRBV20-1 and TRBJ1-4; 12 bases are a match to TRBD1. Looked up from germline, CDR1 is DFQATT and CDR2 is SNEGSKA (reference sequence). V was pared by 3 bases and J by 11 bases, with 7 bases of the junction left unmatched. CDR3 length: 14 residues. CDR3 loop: CSASAGTGGEKLFF. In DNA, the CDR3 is TGCAGTGCTAGTGCCGGGACAGGGGGCGAGAAACTGTTTTTT.

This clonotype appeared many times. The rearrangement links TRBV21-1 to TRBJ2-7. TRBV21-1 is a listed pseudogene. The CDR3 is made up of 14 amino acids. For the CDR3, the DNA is TGTGCCAGCAGCAAAACCCTTTACCCCTACGAGCAGTACTTC. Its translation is CASSKTLYPYEQYF.

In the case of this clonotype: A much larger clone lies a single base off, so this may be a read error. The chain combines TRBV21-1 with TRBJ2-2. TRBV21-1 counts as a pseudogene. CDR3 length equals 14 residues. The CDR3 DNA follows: TGTGCCAGCAACTCGGACCTATTCACCGGGGAGCTGTTTTTT. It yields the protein CASNSDLFTGELFF.

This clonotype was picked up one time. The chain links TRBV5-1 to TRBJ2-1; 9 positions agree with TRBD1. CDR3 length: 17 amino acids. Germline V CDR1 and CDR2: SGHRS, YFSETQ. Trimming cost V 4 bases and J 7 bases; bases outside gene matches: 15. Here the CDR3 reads CASSLAAGQGFGNEQFF. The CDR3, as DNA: TGCGCCAGCAGCCTAGCCGCTGGACAGGGGTTCGGGAATGAGCAGTTCTTC.

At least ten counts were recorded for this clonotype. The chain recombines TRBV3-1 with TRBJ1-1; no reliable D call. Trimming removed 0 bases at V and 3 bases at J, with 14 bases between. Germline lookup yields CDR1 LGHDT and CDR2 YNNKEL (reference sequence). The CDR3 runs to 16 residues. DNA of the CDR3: TGTGCCAGCAGCCAAGACGGGAGTTATCGGCACACTGAAGCTTTCTTT. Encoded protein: CASSQDGSYRHTEAFF. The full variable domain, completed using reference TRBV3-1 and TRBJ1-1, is DTAVSQTPKYLVTQMGNDKSIKCEQNLGHDTMYWYKQDSKKFLKIMFSYNNKELIINETVPNRFSPKSPDKAHLNLHINSLELGDSAVYFCASSQDGSYRHTEAFFGQGTRLTVV.

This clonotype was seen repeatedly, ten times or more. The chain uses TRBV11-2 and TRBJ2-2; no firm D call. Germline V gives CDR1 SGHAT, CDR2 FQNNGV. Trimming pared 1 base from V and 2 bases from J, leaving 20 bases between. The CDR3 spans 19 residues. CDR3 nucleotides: TGTGCCAGCAGCTTAGGTGGGCTTTGGTCCGGAGAAAACACCGGGGAGCTGTTTTTT. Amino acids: CASSLGGLWSGENTGELFF.

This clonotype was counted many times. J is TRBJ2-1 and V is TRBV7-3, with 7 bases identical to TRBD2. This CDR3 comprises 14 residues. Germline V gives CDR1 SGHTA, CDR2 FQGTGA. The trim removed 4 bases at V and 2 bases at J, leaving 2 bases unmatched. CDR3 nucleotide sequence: TGTGCCAGCAGCTCTAGCGGAACCTACAATGAGCAGTTCTTC. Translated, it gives CASSSSGTYNEQFF.

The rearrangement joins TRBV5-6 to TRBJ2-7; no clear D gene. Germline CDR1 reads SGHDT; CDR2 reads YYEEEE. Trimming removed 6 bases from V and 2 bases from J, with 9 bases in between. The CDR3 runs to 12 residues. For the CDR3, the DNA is TGTGCCAGCAACAGACAAGCCTACGAGCAGTACTTC. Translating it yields CASNRQAYEQYF.

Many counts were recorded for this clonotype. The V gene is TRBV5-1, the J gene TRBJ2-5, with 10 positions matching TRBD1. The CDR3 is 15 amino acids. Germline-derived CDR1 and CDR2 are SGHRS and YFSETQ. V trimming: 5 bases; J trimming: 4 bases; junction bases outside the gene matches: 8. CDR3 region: CASSKDRGPTETQYF. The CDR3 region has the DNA TGCGCCAGCAGTAAAGACAGGGGGCCGACAGAGACCCAGTACTTC. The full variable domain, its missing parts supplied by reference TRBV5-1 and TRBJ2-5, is KAGVTQTPRYLIKTRGQQVTLSCSPISGHRSVSWYQQTPGQGLQFLFEYFSETQRNKGNFPGRFSGRQFSNSRSEMNVSTLELGDSALYLCASSKDRGPTETQYFGPGTRLLVL.

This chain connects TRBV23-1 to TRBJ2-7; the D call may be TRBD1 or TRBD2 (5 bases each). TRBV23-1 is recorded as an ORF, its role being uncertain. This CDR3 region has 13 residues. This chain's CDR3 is CASRGPGLPEQYF. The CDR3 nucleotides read TGCGCGAGCCGGGGCCCCGGCCTCCCGGAGCAGTACTTC.

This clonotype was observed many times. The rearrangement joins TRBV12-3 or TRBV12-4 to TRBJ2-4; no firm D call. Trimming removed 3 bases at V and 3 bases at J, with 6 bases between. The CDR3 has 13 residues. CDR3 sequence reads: CASSLTGKNIQYF. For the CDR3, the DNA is TGTGCCAGCAGTTTGACTGGCAAAAACATTCAGTACTTC.

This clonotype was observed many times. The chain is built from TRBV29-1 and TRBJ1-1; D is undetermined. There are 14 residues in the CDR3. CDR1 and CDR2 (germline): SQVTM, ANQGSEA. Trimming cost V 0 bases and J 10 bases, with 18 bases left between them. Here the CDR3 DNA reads TGCAGCGTTGAAGATACAGTGGGTCATAGTGCAGCTTTCTTT. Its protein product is CSVEDTVGHSAAFF.

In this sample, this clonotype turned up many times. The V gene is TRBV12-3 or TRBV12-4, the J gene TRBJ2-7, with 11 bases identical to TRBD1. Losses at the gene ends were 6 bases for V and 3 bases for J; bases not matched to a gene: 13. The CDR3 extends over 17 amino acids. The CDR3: CASRLRSDRGPRYEQYF. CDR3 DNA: TGTGCCAGCAGGTTAAGGTCGGACAGGGGGCCACGCTACGAGCAGTACTTC.

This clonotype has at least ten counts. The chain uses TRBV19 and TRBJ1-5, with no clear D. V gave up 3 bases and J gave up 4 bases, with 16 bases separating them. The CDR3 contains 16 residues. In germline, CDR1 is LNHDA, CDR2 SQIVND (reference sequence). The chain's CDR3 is CASSIRDGPYNQPQHF. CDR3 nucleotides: TGTGCCAGTAGTATTCGGGATGGGCCCTATAATCAGCCCCAGCATTTT. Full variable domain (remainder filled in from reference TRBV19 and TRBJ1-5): DGGITQSPKYLFRKEGQNVTLSCEQNLNHDAMYWYRQDPGQGLRLIYYSQIVNDFQKGDIAEGYSVSREKKESFPLTVTSAQKNPTAFYLCASSIRDGPYNQPQHFGDGTRLSIL.